The 11 T cell receptor beta chains in this list originate from one sample, sequenced in a study of blood T cell repertoires in COVID-19. Using immunoSEQ multiplex PCR, the repertoire was profiled, and TCRdb retains in-frame clones only, with some absent. The repertoire holds fewer than 350,000 clones, with roughly 86% as singletons. The specimen was peripheral blood. These TCRs come from a woman in her thirties who had recovered from COVID-19.

J is TRBJ1-6 and V is TRBV27; D is ambiguous. CDR1 is MNHEY and CDR2 is SMNVEV in the germline V gene (reference sequence). The CDR3 has 13 residues. Trimming stripped 5 bases from V and 5 bases from J, with 7 bases between. CDR3 coding DNA: TGTGCCAGCAGTGAACGGGATAATTCACCCCTCCACTTT. Its protein product is CASSERDNSPLHF.

The chain employs TRBV27 and TRBJ2-3, with 11 bases fitting TRBD2. V trimming: 4 bases; J trimming: 0 bases; junction bases outside the gene matches: 6. Per germline, CDR1 MNHEY and CDR2 SMNVEV (reference sequence). The CDR3 sequence is 17 residues long. This CDR3 is CASSSPVAGGSTDTQYF. The CDR3 nucleotides are TGTGCCAGCAGTTCCCCCGTAGCGGGAGGGAGCACAGATACGCAGTATTTT.

V is TRBV4-2 and J is TRBJ1-2; D is unclear. V shed 3 bases and J shed 5 bases, with 7 bases lying between them. This CDR3 is 12 amino acids long. Germline-derived CDR1 and CDR2 are LGHNA and YNFKEQ. The CDR3 protein is CASSHERYGYTF. CDR3 in DNA: TGTGCCAGCAGCCACGAGAGGTATGGCTACACCTTC.

The rearrangement uses TRBV30 and TRBJ1-2; D remains ambiguous. This CDR3 comprises 14 residues. CDR1 is GTSNPN and CDR2 is SVGIG in the germline V gene (reference sequence). Between the trimmed V and J ends, which lost 2 bases and 2 bases, there was a span of 12 bases. CDR3 nucleotides: TGTGCCTGGAGTATCGGGAAGGCGAACTATGGCTACACCTTC. Translation gives CAWSIGKANYGYTF.

This clone was detected ten times or more. The chain is built from TRBV6-5 and TRBJ2-2; D not certain. V lost 8 bases to trimming and J lost 1 base, with 5 bases between them. The germline V gene encodes CDR1 MNHEY and CDR2 SVGAGI. The CDR3 runs 12 residues. The CDR3 loop reads CASLRNTGELFF. CDR3 sequence (DNA): TGTGCCAGCCTCCGGAACACCGGGGAGCTGTTTTTT.

The chain combines TRBV11-2 with TRBJ2-5; TRBD2 matches at 7 bases. The V gene's germline CDR1 is SGHAT and CDR2 FQNNGV. CDR3 size: 16 residues. J was trimmed by 5 bases and V by 3 bases; bases with no gene match: 12. The CDR3 loop is CASSFTGGSRHETQYF. CDR3 bases: TGTGCCAGCAGCTTTACGGGGGGAAGCCGGCACGAGACCCAGTACTTC.

In DNA form, the CDR3 reads TGCGCCAGCTGGCGGGGGGGAAACAATGAGCAGTTCTTC. Protein product: CASWRGGNNEQFF. The chain uses TRBV10-2 and TRBJ2-1, with 9 nucleotides matching TRBD2. This CDR3 spans 13 amino acids. J gave up 5 bases and V 8 bases, and 4 bases lay outside the gene matches. The V gene's germline CDR1 is WSHSY and CDR2 SAAADI.

The chain couples TRBV5-1 to TRBJ2-2; TRBD1 matches at 9 bases. The CDR3 contains 15 residues. Germline CDR1 reads SGHRS; CDR2 reads YFSETQ. J gave up 4 bases and V 5 bases, and 6 bases lay outside the gene matches. The CDR3 bases are TGCGCCAGCAGGTCACAGGGGGCGAGCACCGGGGAGCTGTTTTTT. Its translation: CASRSQGASTGELFF.

For the CDR3, the DNA is TGTGCCAGTAGTGAGGATGGGGGACAGGGGCGCTACGAGCAGTACTTC. As protein: CASSEDGGQGRYEQYF. This chain connects TRBV19 to TRBJ2-7, with TRBD1 identical over 10 bases. Trimming at V came to 5 bases and at J to 3 bases, leaving 10 bases not matched to a gene. The CDR3 is 16 residues long. Germline CDR1 reads LNHDA; CDR2 reads SQIVND (reference sequence).

J is TRBJ2-5 and V is TRBV12-3 or TRBV12-4; possibly TRBD1 for D (5 bases). The CDR3 runs 13 residues. Between the trimmed V and J ends, which lost 5 bases and 3 bases, there was a span of 10 bases. CDR3 coding DNA: TGTGCCAGCAGTCAGGGAATTAAAGAGACCCAGTACTTC. This translates into CASSQGIKETQYF.

V usage is TRBV7-2 and J usage is TRBJ2-7; 9 bases agree with TRBD1. With 1 base clipped from V and 4 bases from J, the junction kept 5 bases outside the gene matches. CDR3 length: 15 amino acids. Per germline, CDR1 SGHTA and CDR2 FQGNSA. The CDR3 DNA reads as TGTGCCAGCAGCTTAGTAGGACAGGGGTATTACGAGCAGTACTTC. Translating gives CASSLVGQGYYEQYF.